This paragraph reports one TCR beta chain. Its antigen is not identified. PCR primers comprised 60 Vbeta and 13 Jbeta primers. In the original workflow: There were about 80 million unique TCR beta chains by a later count, and about 11 million of them were shared. Data came from immunoSEQ multiplex PCR; TCRdb stores just in-frame clones and leaves some out. V, J and clone size were drawn from that table, and D and trimming were deduced from the DNA. The table includes 120,000 to 150,000 clones, 60% to 85% detected once. This record belongs to a study of cytomegalovirus exposure and HLA in healthy donors. Study findings and constraints: Some V segments (TRBV6-2 and TRBV6-3 among them) were excluded as indistinguishable. A later examination showed that TCR association rates differed by HLA locus, with DRB1 most and HLA-C fewest.

Trimming left V 0 bases short and J 7 bases short, with 19 bases between. Germline V gene lookup returns CDR1 LGHNA and CDR2 YNFKEQ. The CDR3 extends over 18 amino acids. The TCR comes from a male donor in good health and CMV-seronegative. This chain joins TRBV4-2 and TRBJ1-6; D not resolved. The sequenced sample consisted of PBMCs. CDR3 bases: TGTGCCAGCAGCCAAGACCCACCGTCCTTTCCGGGGAATTCACCCCTCCACTTT. It codes for CASSQDPPSFPGNSPLHF.